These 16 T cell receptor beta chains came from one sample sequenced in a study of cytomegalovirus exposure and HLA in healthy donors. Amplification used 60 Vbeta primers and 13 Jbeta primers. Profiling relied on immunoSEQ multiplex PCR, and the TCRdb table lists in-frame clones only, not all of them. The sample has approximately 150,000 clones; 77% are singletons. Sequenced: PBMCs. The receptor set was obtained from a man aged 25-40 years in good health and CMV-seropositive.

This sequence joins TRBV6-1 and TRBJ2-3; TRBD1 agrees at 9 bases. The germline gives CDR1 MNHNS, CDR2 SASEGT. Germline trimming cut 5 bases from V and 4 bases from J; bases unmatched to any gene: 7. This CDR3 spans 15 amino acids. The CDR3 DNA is TGTGCCAGCAGTTGGGACAGGGAATCTGCAGATACGCAGTATTTT. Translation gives CASSWDRESADTQYF.

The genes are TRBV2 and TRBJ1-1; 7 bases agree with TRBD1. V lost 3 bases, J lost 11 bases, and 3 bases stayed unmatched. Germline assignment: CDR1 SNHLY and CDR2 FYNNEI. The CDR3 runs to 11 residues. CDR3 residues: CASSETGRAFF. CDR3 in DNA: TGTGCCAGCAGTGAGACAGGGAGGGCTTTCTTT.

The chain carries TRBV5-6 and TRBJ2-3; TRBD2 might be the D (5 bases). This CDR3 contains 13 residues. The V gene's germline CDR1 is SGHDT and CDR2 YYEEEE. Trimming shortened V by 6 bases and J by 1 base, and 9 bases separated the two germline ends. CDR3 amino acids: CASNPRGTDTQYF. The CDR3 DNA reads TGTGCCAGCAACCCGAGGGGCACAGATACGCAGTATTTT.

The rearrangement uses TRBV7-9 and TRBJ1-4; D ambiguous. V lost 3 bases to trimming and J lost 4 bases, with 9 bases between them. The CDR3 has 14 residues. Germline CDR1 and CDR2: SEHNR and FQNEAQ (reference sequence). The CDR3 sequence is CASSFIPVNEKLFF. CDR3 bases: TGTGCCAGCAGCTTTATCCCCGTTAATGAAAAACTGTTTTTT.

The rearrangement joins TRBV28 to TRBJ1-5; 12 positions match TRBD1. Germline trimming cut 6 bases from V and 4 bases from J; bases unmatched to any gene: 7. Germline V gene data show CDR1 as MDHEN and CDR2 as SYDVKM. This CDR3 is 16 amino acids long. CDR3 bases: TGTGCCAGCAGAAGGGACAGGGGGCCTTTAAATCAGCCCCAGCATTTT. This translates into CASRRDRGPLNQPQHF.

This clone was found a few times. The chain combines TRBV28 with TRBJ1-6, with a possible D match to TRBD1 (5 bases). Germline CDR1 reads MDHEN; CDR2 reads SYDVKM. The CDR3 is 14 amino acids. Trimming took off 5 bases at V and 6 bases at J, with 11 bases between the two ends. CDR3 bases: TGTGCCAGCAGTAAAACAGGCAGTAATTCACCCCTCCACTTT. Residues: CASSKTGSNSPLHF.

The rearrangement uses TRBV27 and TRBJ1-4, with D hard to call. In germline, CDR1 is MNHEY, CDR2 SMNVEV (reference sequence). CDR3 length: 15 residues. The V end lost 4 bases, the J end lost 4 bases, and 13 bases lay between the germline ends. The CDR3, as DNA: TGTGCCAGCAGTTCCTTGACTACCTTTAATGAAAAACTGTTTTTT. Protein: CASSSLTTFNEKLFF. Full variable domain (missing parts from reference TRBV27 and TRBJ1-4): EAQVTQNPRYLITVTGKKLTVTCSQNMNHEYMSWYRQDPGLGLRQIYYSMNVEVTDKGDVPEGYKVSRKEKRNFPLILESPSPNQTSLYFCASSSLTTFNEKLFFGSGTQLSVL.

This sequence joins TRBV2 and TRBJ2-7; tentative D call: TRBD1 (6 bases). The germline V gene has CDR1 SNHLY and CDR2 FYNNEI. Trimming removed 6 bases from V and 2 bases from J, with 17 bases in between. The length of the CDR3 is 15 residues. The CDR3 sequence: CASRVLKGDAYEQYF. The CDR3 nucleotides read TGTGCCAGCAGGGTCTTGAAGGGGGACGCCTACGAGCAGTACTTC.

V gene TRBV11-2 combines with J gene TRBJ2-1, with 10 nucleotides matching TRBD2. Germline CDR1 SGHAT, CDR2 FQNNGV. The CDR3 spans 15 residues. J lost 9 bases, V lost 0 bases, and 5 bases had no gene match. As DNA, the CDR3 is TGTGCCAGCAGCTTAGATAGGTCTAGCGGGGGTGAGCAGTTCTTC. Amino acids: CASSLDRSSGGEQFF.

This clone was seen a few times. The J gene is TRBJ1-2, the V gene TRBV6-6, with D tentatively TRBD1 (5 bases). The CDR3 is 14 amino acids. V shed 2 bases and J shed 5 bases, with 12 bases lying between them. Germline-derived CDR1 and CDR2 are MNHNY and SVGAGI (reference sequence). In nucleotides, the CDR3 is TGTGCCAGCAGTTACGAGGGGAGGGGTTATGGCTACACCTTC. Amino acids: CASSYEGRGYGYTF.

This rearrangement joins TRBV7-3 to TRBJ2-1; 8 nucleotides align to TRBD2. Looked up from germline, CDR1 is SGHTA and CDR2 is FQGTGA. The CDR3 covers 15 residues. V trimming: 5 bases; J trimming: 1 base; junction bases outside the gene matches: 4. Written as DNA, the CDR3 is TGTGCCAGCAGCATCGGGGGGGCGTCCTACAATGAGCAGTTCTTC. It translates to CASSIGGASYNEQFF.

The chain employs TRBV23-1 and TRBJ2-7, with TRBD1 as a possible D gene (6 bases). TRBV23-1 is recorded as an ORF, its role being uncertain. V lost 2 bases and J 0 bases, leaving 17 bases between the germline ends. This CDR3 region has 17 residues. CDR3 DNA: TGCGCCAGCAGTCAACCGGAAGACAGGCAGAGCTCCTACGAGCAGTACTTC. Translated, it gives CASSQPEDRQSSYEQYF.

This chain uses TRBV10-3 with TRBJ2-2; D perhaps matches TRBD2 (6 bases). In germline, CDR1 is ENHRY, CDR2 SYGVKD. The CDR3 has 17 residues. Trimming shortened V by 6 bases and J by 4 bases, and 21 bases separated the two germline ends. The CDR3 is CAIRDGDFRGSTGELFF. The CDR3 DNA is TGTGCCATCAGGGACGGGGACTTTCGAGGTAGCACCGGGGAGCTGTTTTTT.

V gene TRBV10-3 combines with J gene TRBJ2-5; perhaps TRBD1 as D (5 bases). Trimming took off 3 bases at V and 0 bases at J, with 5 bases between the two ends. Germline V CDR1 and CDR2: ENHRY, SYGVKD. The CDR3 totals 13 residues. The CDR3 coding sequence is TGTGCCATCAGTGACAGGGACCAAGAGACCCAGTACTTC. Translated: CAISDRDQETQYF.

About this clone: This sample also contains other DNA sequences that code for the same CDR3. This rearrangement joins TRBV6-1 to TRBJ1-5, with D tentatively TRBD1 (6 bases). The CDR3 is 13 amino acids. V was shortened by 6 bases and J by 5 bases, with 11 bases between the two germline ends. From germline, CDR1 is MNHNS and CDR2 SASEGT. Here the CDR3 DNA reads TGTGCCAGCAGCGGGACAAGAGATCAGCCCCAGCATTTT. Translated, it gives CASSGTRDQPQHF.

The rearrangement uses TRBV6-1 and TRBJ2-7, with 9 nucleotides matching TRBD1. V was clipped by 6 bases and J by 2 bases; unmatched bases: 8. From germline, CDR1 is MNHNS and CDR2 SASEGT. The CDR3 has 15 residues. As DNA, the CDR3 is TGTGCCAGCAGCGCCTCCGGGACAGGGACCTACGAGCAGTACTTC. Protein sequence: CASSASGTGTYEQYF.